These T cell receptor beta chains were read from a single sample in a study of blood T cell repertoires in COVID-19. The assay was immunoSEQ multiplex PCR, and TCRdb's table has in-frame clones only and misses some. The repertoire holds approximately 300,000 clones, with 90% as singletons. Sequencing was performed on PBMCs or T cells enriched from blood (not recorded which). All receptors derive from a man aged 55 to 69 who had recovered from COVID-19. CDR3s include the opening cysteine and the closing phenylalanine or tryptophan.

v_call: TRBV3-1/TRBV3-2
j_call: TRBJ1-3
cdr3_aa: CASSLTGSGNTIYF

v_call: TRBV30
j_call: TRBJ2-5
cdr3_aa: CAWSVLGSGRGGTYRSQETQYF

v_call: TRBV10-2
j_call: TRBJ2-2
cdr3_aa: CASRRGRGELFF

v_call: TRBV5-1
j_call: TRBJ2-1
cdr3_aa: CASSLRGLAGGSEQFF

v_call: TRBV6-5
j_call: TRBJ1-2
cdr3_aa: CASSRGQDLCF

v_call: TRBV2
j_call: TRBJ1-5
cdr3_aa: CASSELRQISNQPQHF

v_call: TRBV25-1
j_call: TRBJ1-1
cdr3_aa: CASSEYEAGGAFF

v_call: TRBV7-9
j_call: TRBJ1-1
cdr3_aa: CASSLPGQGVVEAFF

v_call: TRBV5-6
j_call: TRBJ1-5
cdr3_aa: CASSLRDRGSNQPQHF

v_call: TRBV18
j_call: TRBJ1-1
cdr3_aa: CASSSSRGTEAFF

v_call: TRBV7-5
j_call: TRBJ1-2
cdr3_aa: CASLKSGANYGYTF

v_call: TRBV7-9
j_call: TRBJ1-2
cdr3_aa: CASSLVSYGYTF

v_call: TRBV27
j_call: TRBJ2-2
cdr3_aa: CASSFRPGSGTGELFF

v_call: TRBV11-1
j_call: TRBJ2-1
cdr3_aa: CASSSEWYNEQFF

v_call: TRBV7-7
j_call: TRBJ1-3
cdr3_aa: CASSSSGDSGNTIYF

v_call: TRBV29-1
j_call: TRBJ1-1
cdr3_aa: CSAAGTGVRDTEAFF

v_call: TRBV9
j_call: TRBJ1-2
cdr3_aa: CASSPGQGDGYTF

v_call: TRBV4-3
j_call: TRBJ2-7
cdr3_aa: CASSQEGGQGGINEQYF

v_call: TRBV5-8
j_call: TRBJ2-7
cdr3_aa: CASSLILGRQGRPYEQYF

v_call: TRBV6-5
j_call: TRBJ1-6
cdr3_aa: CASRLGQHSPLHF

v_call: TRBV9
j_call: TRBJ2-1
cdr3_aa: CASSQGLAGYSYNEQFF